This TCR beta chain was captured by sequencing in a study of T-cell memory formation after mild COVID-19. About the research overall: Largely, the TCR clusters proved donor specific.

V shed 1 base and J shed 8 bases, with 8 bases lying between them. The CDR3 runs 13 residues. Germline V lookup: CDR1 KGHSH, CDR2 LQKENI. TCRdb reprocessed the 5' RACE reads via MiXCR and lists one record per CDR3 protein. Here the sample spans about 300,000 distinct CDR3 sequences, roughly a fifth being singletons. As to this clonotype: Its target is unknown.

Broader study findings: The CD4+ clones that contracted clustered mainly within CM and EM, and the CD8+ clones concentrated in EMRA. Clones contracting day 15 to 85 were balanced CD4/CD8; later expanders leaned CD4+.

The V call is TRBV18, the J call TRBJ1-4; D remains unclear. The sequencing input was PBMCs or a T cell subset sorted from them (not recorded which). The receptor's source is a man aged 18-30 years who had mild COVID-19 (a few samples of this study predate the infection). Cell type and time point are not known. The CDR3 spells CASSPLVSEKLFF. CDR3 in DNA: TGTGCCAGCTCACCACTCGTATCCGAAAAACTGTTTTTT.